This TCR beta chain was profiled in a study of blood T cell repertoires in COVID-19. Overall study context: Samples of COVID-19 (acute and convalescent) were obtained from the United States, Italy and Spain. From T cells, B-cell-depleted T cells, or PBMCs came the material, which was cDNA or gDNA.

The CDR3 is 13 residues long. Between the trimmed V and J ends, which lost 6 bases and 5 bases, there was a span of 13 bases. The authors' processing: Reference gene primer amplification gave nucleated cell count estimates. Data came from immunoSEQ multiplex PCR; TCRdb stores just in-frame clones and leaves some out. V and J calls plus clone size are reproduced from that table; the DNA served to infer D and trimming. The sample holds 60,000 or so clones, roughly 90% seen once. Sequencing input: peripheral blood. This TCR derives from a woman aged 60-75 years with active COVID-19. This chain connects TRBV12-3 or TRBV12-4 to TRBJ2-5; a possible D gene is TRBD1 (5 bases). CDR3 region: CASSLQGVETQYF. The CDR3 nucleotides read TGTGCCAGCAGCCTCCAGGGTGTGGAGACCCAGTACTTC.